This T cell receptor delta chain was identified during a study of Vδ1+ human thymocytes. Overall study results and limits: Thymic TRG and TRD repertoires appeared highly polyclonal. The authors advised highly purified populations and single-cell validation. Thymic delta-chain repertoires held around 20% Vdelta2 sequences and few Vdelta3, despite high sort purity.

Thymocytes were sorted as CD3+ TCRVdelta1+ TCRVdelta2- after alphabeta T cell depletion. As regards this clone: The antigen is undetermined.

Sequences come from RNA converted to cDNA by reverse transcription. The CDR3 regions were amplified by multiplex PCR from V-gene primers to a constant-region primer. TCRdb made new clone calls on the multiplex PCR reads using CATT. The sample contains some 73,000 delta-chain clones, approximately 30% of which appear only once. V shed 8 bases, J shed 6 bases, and the junction held 9 bases outside the gene matches. This CDR3 is 13 amino acids long. CDR1 is TSWWSYY and CDR2 is QGS in the germline V gene. Sequencing was done on a sample of Vdelta1+ gamma-delta thymocytes from the thymus. Stated subset: FACS-sorted CD3+ TCRalphabeta- TCRVdelta1+ TCRVdelta2- thymocytes. The receptor was isolated from a boy under two years old who had congenital heart surgery. The rearrangement links TRDV1 to TRDJ1; 7 positions match TRDD3. In nucleotides, the CDR3 is TGTGCTCTTAACGGGTTGGGGGAGTATAAACTCATCTTT. This translates into CALNGLGEYKLIF.